These 30 T cell receptor beta chains came from one sample sequenced in a study of cytomegalovirus exposure and HLA in healthy donors. The table came from immunoSEQ multiplex PCR; TCRdb's copy has only in-frame clones and leaves some out. The sample lists around 250,000 clones, 80% to 95% occurring once. Material: PBMCs. The receptors were sampled from a woman aged 25 to 45 in good health and CMV-seronegative.

The sample holds one count of this clone. The CDR3 is CASSPSSHGHLTYEQYF. CDR3 DNA: TGTGCCAGCTCACCGTCGTCCCATGGACATTTGACATACGAGCAGTACTTC. The gene calls are TRBV18 and TRBJ2-7, with a weak D call TRBD1 (5 bases). This CDR3 region has 17 residues. The germline V gene encodes CDR1 KGHSH and CDR2 LQKENI. V lost 3 bases and J 4 bases, leaving 22 bases between the germline ends.

This chain links TRBV18 with TRBJ2-5, with D perhaps given as TRBD1 or TRBD2 (5 bases each). V lost 4 bases and J 4 bases, leaving 10 bases between the germline ends. The CDR3 length is 13 residues. Germline loops: CDR1 KGHSH, CDR2 LQKENI. CDR3 nucleotide sequence: TGTGCCAGCTCACTCGGGGCAGCAGAGACCCAGTACTTC. Protein sequence: CASSLGAAETQYF.

The chain carries TRBV4-1 and TRBJ2-7; no firm D call. Germline lookup yields CDR1 MGHRA and CDR2 YSYEKL. V lost 1 base and J lost 5, with 9 bases in between. The CDR3 loop spans 13 amino acids. The CDR3 region has the DNA TGCGCCAGCAGCCAAGTTAACATGAACGAGCAGTACTTC. This gives the protein CASSQVNMNEQYF.

The chain employs TRBV27 and TRBJ1-2; 7 positions match TRBD1. CDR1 is MNHEY, CDR2 SMNVEV, per germline (reference sequence). This CDR3 contains 15 residues. V trimming: 5 bases; J trimming: 4 bases; junction bases outside the gene matches: 10. CDR3 region: CASSPRTGLGYGYTF. As DNA, the CDR3 is TGTGCCAGCAGTCCCAGGACAGGACTGGGCTATGGCTACACCTTC.

This rearrangement joins TRBV9 to TRBJ2-1, with TRBD2 matching 7 bases. V shed 3 bases, J shed 4 bases, and the junction held 7 bases outside the gene matches. Germline V gene lookup returns CDR1 SGDLS and CDR2 YYNGEE. The CDR3 is 15 residues long. As DNA, the CDR3 is TGTGCCAGCAGCGCCGCAGCGGGAACTTACAATGAGCAGTTCTTC. Protein product: CASSAAAGTYNEQFF.

V and J are TRBV2 and TRBJ2-1, with D tentatively TRBD2 (5 bases). Germline V gene data show CDR1 as SNHLY and CDR2 as FYNNEI. V was clipped by 4 bases and J by 5 bases, with 18 bases between them. This CDR3 comprises 16 residues. CDR3 loop: CASSVGERTDNNEQFF. CDR3 DNA sequence: TGTGCCAGCAGTGTGGGTGAGCGGACCGACAACAATGAGCAGTTCTTC.

The genes are TRBV28 and TRBJ2-3; D unresolved. This CDR3 is built from 17 residues. V shed 1 base and J shed 3 bases, with 17 bases lying between them. Germline values: CDR1 MDHEN, CDR2 SYDVKM. In DNA, the CDR3 is TGTGCCAGCAGTTTATCCTGGACCCGCTCTGGAACAGATACGCAGTATTTT. It specifies CASSLSWTRSGTDTQYF.

V and J are TRBV30 and TRBJ1-2, with no clear D. The V gene lost 3 bases and the J gene lost 0 bases, with 14 bases spanning the gap. The CDR3 runs 15 residues. Germline values: CDR1 GTSNPN, CDR2 SVGIG (reference sequence). CDR3 sequence reads: CAWRGIVGSNYGYTF. DNA for the CDR3: TGTGCCTGGAGGGGAATAGTGGGGTCTAACTATGGCTACACCTTC.

The chain is built from TRBV2 and TRBJ1-3, with 7 bases lining up with TRBD1. V gave up 2 bases and J gave up 2 bases; unmatched junction bases: 9. The CDR3 loop spans 17 amino acids. CDR1 and CDR2 (germline): SNHLY, FYNNEI. The CDR3 DNA reads as TGTGCCAGCAGTGAATATTGGGAACAGGGGACTGGAAACACCATATATTTT. This sequence encodes CASSEYWEQGTGNTIYF.

The chain is built from TRBV30 and TRBJ2-7, with 14 bases matching TRBD2. The CDR3 is 16 residues long. The trim removed 0 bases at V and 5 bases at J, leaving 6 bases unmatched. CDR1 and CDR2 from the germline V gene are GTSNPN and SVGIG (reference sequence). As DNA, the CDR3 is TGTGCCTGGAGTGTCACCCGGACTAGCGGGAGGAACGAGCAGTACTTC. It is translated as CAWSVTRTSGRNEQYF.

This sequence joins TRBV9 and TRBJ1-3; D is unresolved. The CDR3 extends over 15 amino acids. Trimming stripped 3 bases from V and 0 bases from J, with 10 bases between. CDR1 is SGDLS, CDR2 YYNGEE, per germline. The CDR3 is CASSGTETSGNTIYF. Written as DNA, the CDR3 is TGTGCCAGCAGCGGAACAGAGACCTCTGGAAACACCATATATTTT.

J is TRBJ1-2 and V is TRBV29-1; the D gene is possibly TRBD1 (6 bases). This CDR3 region has 15 residues. Per the germline V gene, CDR1 is SQVTM and CDR2 is ANQGSEA. V lost 2 bases and J 2 bases, leaving 15 bases between the germline ends. CDR3 in amino acids: CSVEMRRDNNYGYTF. CDR3 bases: TGCAGCGTTGAAATGCGCCGGGACAACAACTATGGCTACACCTTC.

The chain carries TRBV13 and TRBJ2-5; perhaps D is TRBD1 or TRBD2 (5 bases each). CDR1 and CDR2 (germline): PRHDT, FYEKMQ (reference sequence). The CDR3 length is 13 residues. Trimming removed 8 bases from V and 4 bases from J, with 14 bases in between. CDR3 sequence reads: CASAFPGAETQYF. CDR3 coding DNA: TGTGCCAGCGCTTTCCCCGGGGCAGAGACCCAGTACTTC.

The V and J genes are TRBV28 and TRBJ2-7; D unresolved. The CDR3 runs 12 residues. The ends were cut back, 2 bases at V and 3 bases at J, with 5 bases in the middle. Germline loops: CDR1 MDHEN, CDR2 SYDVKM. The CDR3 loop reads CASSLPDYEQYF. The CDR3 DNA is TGTGCCAGCAGTTTACCAGACTACGAGCAGTACTTC.

Remarks on this clone: The sample holds other DNA sequences that translate to the same CDR3. V is TRBV9 and J is TRBJ2-7; D might be TRBD2 (6 bases). V dropped 2 bases and J dropped 2 bases, with 11 bases sitting between them. This CDR3 has 14 residues. CDR1 SGDLS and CDR2 YYNGEE come from the germline V gene. CDR3 sequence (DNA): TGTGCCAGCAGCGTGGGTGGCGGGACCTACGAGCAGTACTTC. Its translation: CASSVGGGTYEQYF.

The J gene is TRBJ2-2, the V gene TRBV5-1; 7 bases are shared with TRBD1. V gave up 4 bases and J gave up 8 bases; unmatched junction bases: 8. CDR3 size: 14 residues. Looked up from germline, CDR1 is SGHRS and CDR2 is YFSETQ. The CDR3 coding sequence is TGCGCCAGCAGCAATCACAGGGGAGTTGGGGAGCTGTTTTTT. This codes for CASSNHRGVGELFF.

J is TRBJ2-3 and V is TRBV19; TRBD2 matches 8 bases. Germline loops: CDR1 LNHDA, CDR2 SQIVND (reference sequence). CDR3 size: 15 residues. V trimming: 3 bases; J trimming: 4 bases; junction bases outside the gene matches: 6. As DNA, the CDR3 is TGTGCCAGTAGTATTGGAGCGGGAGTCGCAGATACGCAGTATTTT. This codes for CASSIGAGVADTQYF.

This chain connects TRBV7-8 to TRBJ2-3; the match to TRBD2 covers 7 bases. The CDR3 runs 17 residues. Trimming at V came to 4 bases and at J to 0 bases, leaving 10 bases not matched to a gene. Germline V gene data show CDR1 as SGHVS and CDR2 as FQNEAQ. CDR3 bases: TGTGCCAGCAGCTCGGGGATAGCGGGCACTAGCACAGATACGCAGTATTTT. Amino acids: CASSSGIAGTSTDTQYF.

The rearrangement links TRBV29-1 to TRBJ2-1, with 7 nucleotides matching TRBD2. The CDR3 consists of 13 residues. The J segment lost 3 bases and the V segment lost 6 bases, leaving 5 bases of the junction unmatched. Looked up from germline, CDR1 is SQVTM and CDR2 is ANQGSEA. CDR3 nucleotides: TGCAGCGTCGCTAGCGGAGGCTACAATGAGCAGTTCTTC. This encodes CSVASGGYNEQFF.

V usage is TRBV7-3 and J usage is TRBJ1-3; unclear D gene. The CDR3 has 13 amino acids. The V and J ends lost 5 bases and 2 bases respectively, with 7 bases between them. CDR1 is SGHTA and CDR2 is FQGTGA in the germline V gene. This CDR3 is CASSPSAGNTIYF. DNA for the CDR3: TGTGCCAGCAGCCCCTCGGCTGGAAACACCATATATTTT.

The rearrangement uses TRBV7-9 and TRBJ2-3; the match to TRBD2 covers 11 bases. Germline loops: CDR1 SEHNR, CDR2 FQNEAQ (reference sequence). This CDR3 contains 16 residues. V trimming: 5 bases; J trimming: 2 bases; junction bases outside the gene matches: 6. CDR3 nucleotide sequence: TGTGCCAGCAGCGTCCAACTAGCGGGAGTCACAGATACGCAGTATTTT. Its translation: CASSVQLAGVTDTQYF.

The chain couples TRBV7-9 to TRBJ2-3, with D perhaps TRBD1 (5 bases). V dropped 4 bases and J dropped 2 bases, with 7 bases sitting between them. This CDR3 has 13 amino acids. The germline V gene has CDR1 SEHNR and CDR2 FQNEAQ (reference sequence). This chain's CDR3 is CASSSGYTDTQYF. The DNA for the CDR3 is TGTGCCAGCAGCTCAGGGTACACAGATACGCAGTATTTT.

The rearrangement joins TRBV11-2 to TRBJ2-5, with D maybe TRBD2 (5 bases). This CDR3 comprises 14 residues. Germline V gene data show CDR1 as SGHAT and CDR2 as FQNNGV. Trimming shortened V by 1 base and J by 4 bases, and 10 bases separated the two germline ends. The CDR3 region is CASSLGIGRETQYF. Written as DNA, the CDR3 is TGTGCCAGCAGCTTAGGTATAGGGAGAGAGACCCAGTACTTC. The whole variable domain, remainder taken from reference TRBV11-2 and TRBJ2-5, is EAGVAQSPRYKIIEKRQSVAFWCNPISGHATLYWYQQILGQGPKLLIQFQNNGVVDDSQLPKDRFSAERLKGVDSTLKIQPAKLEDSAVYLCASSLGIGRETQYFGPGTRLLVL.

The chain combines TRBV6-1 with TRBJ1-1; D gene unclear. CDR3 length: 15 residues. V gave up 2 bases and J gave up 0 bases, with 10 bases separating them. The V gene's germline CDR1 is MNHNS and CDR2 SASEGT. The chain's CDR3 is CASSESGQLNTEAFF. The CDR3 nucleotides read TGTGCCAGCAGTGAATCTGGTCAGCTGAACACTGAAGCTTTCTTT.

The V gene is TRBV27, the J gene TRBJ1-1; TRBD1 matches at 8 bases. Germline CDR1 MNHEY, CDR2 SMNVEV (reference sequence). J gave up 5 bases and V 5 bases, and 7 bases lay outside the gene matches. This CDR3 has 14 amino acids. For the CDR3, the DNA is TGTGCCAGCAGTCACCCGGACAGGGCTACTGAAGCTTTCTTT. Translated: CASSHPDRATEAFF.

The chain combines TRBV7-9 with TRBJ2-7; D assignment may be TRBD1 or TRBD2 (5 bases each). CDR3 length: 16 amino acids. Trimming cost V 1 base and J 3 bases, with 16 bases left between them. Germline CDR1 SEHNR, CDR2 FQNEAQ (reference sequence). CDR3 sequence (DNA): TGTGCCAGCAGCTTAGGGATTGGAACTGGGGGCTACGAGCAGTACTTC. Protein product: CASSLGIGTGGYEQYF.

The J gene is TRBJ2-3, the V gene TRBV6-5; TRBD2 aligns across 9 bases. Germline assignment: CDR1 MNHEY and CDR2 SVGAGI. The V segment lost 4 bases and the J segment 10 bases; nucleotides outside the gene matches: 6. The CDR3 totals 13 residues. CDR3 DNA sequence: TGTGCCAGCAGTTCAGCGGGAGGTTTGGCGCAGTATTTT. It encodes CASSSAGGLAQYF.

This clone was recorded once. The rearrangement links TRBV7-9 to TRBJ2-7; the D gene is possibly TRBD2 (5 bases). The V gene's germline CDR1 is SEHNR and CDR2 FQNEAQ (reference sequence). V shed 4 bases and J shed 3 bases, with 22 bases lying between them. The CDR3 is 17 residues long. This chain's CDR3 is CASSSGLGPGKSYEQYF. The CDR3 DNA follows: TGTGCCAGCAGCTCCGGACTCGGTCCCGGCAAAAGCTACGAGCAGTACTTC.

The rearrangement joins TRBV6-1 to TRBJ2-7; 13 nucleotides match TRBD2. Per the germline V gene, CDR1 is MNHNS and CDR2 is SASEGT. The V gene end was trimmed by 1 base and the J gene end by 3 bases; junction bases not matched to a gene: 6. The CDR3 has 17 amino acids. The CDR3 protein is CASSEDVWTSGSYEQYF. In DNA, the CDR3 is TGTGCCAGCAGTGAAGATGTATGGACTAGCGGGAGCTACGAGCAGTACTTC.

The chain couples TRBV5-1 to TRBJ2-2; TRBD2 aligns across 11 bases. This CDR3 contains 17 residues. The trim removed 2 bases at V and 5 bases at J, leaving 8 bases unmatched. Germline V CDR1 and CDR2: SGHRS, YFSETQ. In DNA, the CDR3 is TGCGCCAGCAGCTTTACACCGGGACTAGCGGTTACCGGGGAGCTGTTTTTT. Amino acids: CASSFTPGLAVTGELFF.